This TCR beta chain was sequenced in a study of human T cells and chemical hapten exposure. Study-level information: Sensitization involved placing 2% DPC onto a 2 cm by 2 cm region of upper inner arm skin. Chiefly women, the patients showed alopecia areata, totalis or universalis.

The time point here: patch test 1, 2 weeks after DPC sensitization. As for treatment: therapeutic diphenylcyclopropenone sensitization with weekly scalp DPC. Blood draws came before every patch-test application. Germline values: CDR1 MNHEY, CDR2 SVGEGT. The CDR3 totals 11 residues. V dropped 10 bases and J dropped 1 base, with 7 bases sitting between them. Unique molecular identifiers were attached to individual cDNA molecules during library preparation. TCRdb re-called the RACE reads with MiXCR, one entry per CDR3 protein. Here the sample spans about 120,000 distinct CDR3 sequences, 12% being singletons.

The sample was whole blood, taken in connection with sensitization to the hapten diphenylcyclopropenone (DPC). This TCR was recovered from a woman aged 45 to 65 with alopecia areata. Some clones in this sample may be carry-over from other donors' samples. The chain uses TRBV6-2 or TRBV6-3 and TRBJ1-1; D ambiguous. The CDR3 coding sequence is TGTGCCACCACAGAGAACACTGAAGCTTTCTTT. Translated: CATTENTEAFF.